This TCR beta chain derives from a study of CD8+ T cells in alopecia areata. Study at large: Oral tofacitinib (5 to 10 mg twice daily) was administered to treated patients. Dosing spanned 6 to 18 months on tofacitinib, then 6 months off drug.

V lost 4 bases to trimming and J lost 3 bases, with 16 bases between them. Germline CDR1 reads SGHRS; CDR2 reads YFSETQ. The CDR3 loop spans 15 amino acids. Treatment defined: oral pan-JAK inhibitor, 5-10 mg twice daily. Patients with alopecia areata provided lesional scalp punch biopsies as well as peripheral blood. cDNA prepared by RNA extraction and subsequent reverse transcription served as the template for sequencing. Sequencing was performed with immunoSEQ multiplex PCR; in TCRdb, only in-frame clones are kept and a portion is missing. This table holds some 150,000 clones, about three fifths found once.

This specimen was CD4+ T cells sorted from blood, taken between weeks 55 and 65, from a patient treated with tofacitinib. The receptor was derived from a human donor with alopecia areata. The rearrangement uses TRBV5-1 and TRBJ1-2; possible D gene TRBD1, 6 bases. CDR3 protein: CASSPEQGIDYGYTF. CDR3 sequence (DNA): TGCGCCAGCAGCCCGGAACAGGGAATTGACTATGGCTACACCTTC.